The 27 T cell receptor beta chains below all came from one sample that was sequenced in a study of blood T cell repertoires in COVID-19. Generated by immunoSEQ multiplex PCR, the TCRdb table keeps only in-frame clones and is missing some. The table records 150,000 to 200,000 clones, roughly nine tenths of them present only once. The sequenced sample was peripheral blood. The source is a woman in her 70s with acute or convalescent COVID-19.

This chain joins TRBV6-1 and TRBJ1-1, with 7 bases aligning to TRBD1. The CDR3 has 13 residues. Germline CDR1 MNHNS, CDR2 SASEGT. J was trimmed by 3 bases and V by 6 bases; bases with no gene match: 4. CDR3 protein: CASRTTGDTEAFF. DNA for the CDR3: TGTGCCAGCAGAACAACAGGGGACACTGAAGCTTTCTTT.

The CDR3: CASSQGLPLTYNEQFF. CDR3 nucleotide sequence: TGCGCCAGCAGCCAAGGACTCCCCCTTACCTACAATGAGCAGTTCTTC. This rearrangement joins TRBV4-1 to TRBJ2-1; unclear D gene. CDR1 MGHRA and CDR2 YSYEKL come from the germline V gene. V was pared by 1 base and J by 2 bases, with 12 bases between. This CDR3 is built from 16 residues.

This clone was counted a single time. V usage is TRBV28 and J usage is TRBJ1-5; TRBD1 is a possible D gene (5 bases). Germline-derived CDR1 and CDR2 are MDHEN and SYDVKM. The CDR3 consists of 15 residues. The V end was cut by 4 bases, the J end by 0 bases, with 10 bases between. The CDR3 is CASSWGGSSNQPQHF. The CDR3, as DNA: TGTGCCAGCAGTTGGGGGGGGTCTAGCAATCAGCCCCAGCATTTT.

The V call is TRBV2, the J call TRBJ1-6; 9 bases align to TRBD1. The CDR3 extends over 14 amino acids. Germline CDR1 reads SNHLY; CDR2 reads FYNNEI. V lost 7 bases, J lost 9 bases, and 7 bases stayed unmatched. Here the CDR3 DNA reads TGTGCCAGCAAGAAGGACAGGGGAAGTTCACCCCTCCACTTT. Its translation: CASKKDRGSSPLHF. Full variable domain (remainder filled in from reference TRBV2 and TRBJ1-6): EPEVTQTPSHQVTQMGQEVILRCVPISNHLYFYWYRQILGQKVEFLVSFYNNEISEKSEIFDDQFSVERPDGSNFTLKIRSTKLEDSAMYFCASKKDRGSSPLHFGNGTRLTVT.

The chain couples TRBV19 to TRBJ1-5, with a tentative D call TRBD1 (5 bases). Germline V gene lookup returns CDR1 LNHDA and CDR2 SQIVND (reference sequence). CDR3 length equals 14 residues. The germline V and J ends were trimmed by 4 bases and 6 bases, with 13 bases remaining between them. CDR3 sequence: CASSKDTWSQPQHF. CDR3 nucleotide sequence: TGTGCCAGTAGTAAGGACACCTGGAGTCAGCCCCAGCATTTT.

This clone came up once. V is TRBV9 and J is TRBJ2-1; weak D call: TRBD1 (6 bases). Germline V lookup: CDR1 SGDLS, CDR2 YYNGEE. CDR3 length equals 17 residues. The V end lost 0 bases, the J end lost 0 bases, and 13 bases lay between the germline ends. The CDR3 spells CASSVAVGASSYNEQFF. CDR3 nucleotides: TGTGCCAGCAGCGTAGCCGTGGGGGCTAGCTCCTACAATGAGCAGTTCTTC.

The chain joins TRBV5-1 to TRBJ1-4, with 7 bases matching TRBD1. Germline CDR1 reads SGHRS; CDR2 reads YFSETQ. This CDR3 contains 16 residues. After removal of 2 bases from V and 8 bases from J, the junction contained 12 bases not matched to a gene. For the CDR3, the DNA is TGCGCCAGCAGCTTCGCCATGACAGGGACATTGGAAAAACTGTTTTTT. Its protein is CASSFAMTGTLEKLFF.

V gene TRBV7-2 combines with J gene TRBJ1-4; D might be TRBD1 (6 bases). Germline V gene data show CDR1 as SGHTA and CDR2 as FQGNSA. The CDR3 loop spans 14 amino acids. The V gene lost 2 bases and the J gene lost 7 bases, with 11 bases spanning the gap. CDR3 amino acids: CASSLKDRVEKLFF. In nucleotides, the CDR3 is TGTGCCAGCAGCTTAAAGGACAGAGTTGAAAAACTGTTTTTT.

This clone appeared once. The chain couples TRBV19 to TRBJ2-1; D is possibly TRBD1 (6 bases). The CDR3 totals 14 residues. V was trimmed by 3 bases and J by 5 bases, leaving 11 bases between them. Germline V gene sequence: CDR1 LNHDA, CDR2 SQIVND (reference sequence). CDR3 bases: TGTGCCAGTAGTATCTGGACAGCTGACAATGAGCAGTTCTTC. Translation gives CASSIWTADNEQFF.

The chain joins TRBV3-1 (or the pseudogene TRBV3-2) to TRBJ1-5; D unresolved. V was trimmed by 3 bases and J by 0 bases, leaving 3 bases between them. The germline V gene has CDR1 LGHDT and CDR2 YNNKEL (reference sequence). The CDR3 totals 13 residues. CDR3 amino acids: CASSHYSNQPQHF. Written as DNA, the CDR3 is TGTGCCAGCAGCCATTATAGCAATCAGCCCCAGCATTTT.

The CDR3 region is CASGFFFGTGTTGELFF. CDR3 DNA: TGTGCTAGTGGTTTTTTTTTCGGGACAGGGACTACCGGGGAGCTGTTTTTT. The genes are TRBV12-5 and TRBJ2-2, with TRBD1 matching over 9 bases. V trimming: 3 bases; J trimming: 5 bases; junction bases outside the gene matches: 10. Germline V CDR1 and CDR2: LGHNT, FRNRAP. CDR3 length: 17 amino acids. The full variable domain, in which reference TRBV12-5 and TRBJ2-2 provide the parts outside the CDR3, is DARVTQTPRHKVTEMGQEVTMRCQPILGHNTVFWYRQTMMQGLELLAYFRNRAPLDDSGMPKDRFSAEMPDATLATLKIQPSEPRDSAVYFCASGFFFGTGTTGELFFGEGSRLTVL.

The V and J genes are TRBV28 and TRBJ1-5; TRBD1 matches 10 bases. Trimming cost V 5 bases and J 2 bases; bases outside gene matches: 9. The CDR3 length is 17 residues. The germline gives CDR1 MDHEN, CDR2 SYDVKM. CDR3 DNA sequence: TGTGCCAGCAGTCCGCGGACAGGGGGTGGTCGCAATCAGCCCCAGCATTTT. Its translation: CASSPRTGGGRNQPQHF.

This clone was seen more than once but under ten times. This rearrangement joins TRBV7-8 to TRBJ1-6; the match to TRBD1 covers 9 bases. Trimming cost V 4 bases and J 9 bases; bases outside gene matches: 4. Germline V gene sequence: CDR1 SGHVS, CDR2 FQNEAQ. This CDR3 is built from 14 residues. The CDR3 DNA sequence: TGTGCCAGCAGCTCGACAGGGGGAGGTTCACCCCTCCACTTT. Residues: CASSSTGGGSPLHF.

This clone appeared a single time. The chain carries TRBV5-6 and TRBJ1-2; D perhaps matches TRBD1 (6 bases). The CDR3 runs to 15 residues. Germline CDR1 is SGHDT and CDR2 is YYEEEE. Trimming removed 1 base from V and 4 bases from J, with 14 bases in between. The CDR3 protein is CASSLPGAISYGYTF. DNA for the CDR3: TGTGCCAGCAGCTTGCCAGGGGCTATATCCTATGGCTACACCTTC.

The rearrangement joins TRBV4-1 to TRBJ2-1, with 9 nucleotides matching TRBD2. Germline values: CDR1 MGHRA, CDR2 YSYEKL. The trim removed 1 base at V and 2 bases at J, leaving 12 bases unmatched. The CDR3 runs 19 residues. CDR3 in DNA: TGCGCCAGCAGCCAAGGCCCCGAAGTGGCTAGCGGGGCCTACAATGAGCAGTTCTTC. Protein product: CASSQGPEVASGAYNEQFF.

The chain combines TRBV6-5 with TRBJ2-7; TRBD1 is a possible D gene (6 bases). The CDR3 is made up of 13 amino acids. Trimming took 2 bases from V and 6 from J, leaving 11 bases between them. Germline CDR1 MNHEY, CDR2 SVGAGI. CDR3 sequence (DNA): TGTGCCAGCAGTTACGGACTCAGGGGCGAGCAGTACTTC. Its translation: CASSYGLRGEQYF.

V and J are TRBV3-1 (or the pseudogene TRBV3-2) and TRBJ2-5, with D hard to call. The CDR3 is made up of 14 amino acids. Germline CDR1 LGHDT, CDR2 YNNKEL (reference sequence). With 2 bases removed from V and 1 base from J, the gap between germline ends came to 8 bases. The CDR3 coding sequence is TGTGCCAGCAGCCAAATCCTAGTCCAAGAGACCCAGTACTTC. It translates to CASSQILVQETQYF.

The V and J genes are TRBV5-3 and TRBJ1-1; tentatively, D is TRBD1 (5 bases). TRBV5-3 is marked as an open reading frame, function uncertain. This CDR3 is built from 14 residues. Trimming shortened V by 6 bases and J by 1 base, and 13 bases separated the two germline ends. DNA for the CDR3: TGTGCCAGAACCCCCAGGGAAGGGAACACTGAAGCTTTCTTT. This sequence encodes CARTPREGNTEAFF.

The chain couples TRBV9 to TRBJ2-7; TRBD1 matches at 11 bases. Germline-derived CDR1 and CDR2 are SGDLS and YYNGEE. The CDR3 is 13 amino acids. The ends lost 4 bases at V and 5 bases at J; junction bases unmatched: 2. The CDR3 region has the DNA TGTGCCAGCAGCCCGGGACAGGGGGACGAGCAGTACTTC. It translates to CASSPGQGDEQYF.

J is TRBJ2-3 and V is TRBV30; 10 nucleotides line up with TRBD2. The ends lost 8 bases at V and 5 bases at J; junction bases unmatched: 7. The CDR3 is 13 amino acids. The germline V gene encodes CDR1 GTSNPN and CDR2 SVGIG (reference sequence). The CDR3 region has the DNA TGTGCCCGAGCGGGAGGGCCGGGAGATACGCAGTATTTT. Its translation: CARAGGPGDTQYF. Together with reference TRBV30 and TRBJ2-3, the CDR3 gives the full variable domain: SQTIHQWPATLVQPVGSPLSLECTVEGTSNPNLYWYRQAAGRGLQLLFYSVGIGQISSEVPQNLSASRPQDRQFILSSKKLLLSDSGFYLCARAGGPGDTQYFGPGTRLTVL.

This clone was picked up one time. The chain has TRBV30 and TRBJ1-6, with 7 bases lining up with TRBD1. V gave up 2 bases and J gave up 5 bases; unmatched junction bases: 15. This CDR3 has 18 amino acids. Germline CDR1 and CDR2: GTSNPN and SVGIG (reference sequence). In DNA, the CDR3 is TGTGCCTGGAGTCTCACAAGGACAGGCTGGATCGATAATTCACCCCTCCACTTT. It is translated as CAWSLTRTGWIDNSPLHF.

The rearrangement links TRBV5-1 to TRBJ1-4, with D possibly TRBD1 on 5 matching bases. Per the germline V gene, CDR1 is SGHRS and CDR2 is YFSETQ. The CDR3 has 14 residues. V was cut by 4 bases and J by 7 bases, with 14 bases left in between. CDR3 sequence (DNA): TGCGCCAGCAGCATCGGGGGTACTGGTGAAAAACTGTTTTTT. Amino acids: CASSIGGTGEKLFF.

The V call is TRBV19, the J call TRBJ2-6; tentative D call: TRBD1 (5 bases). This CDR3 is 16 amino acids long. V gave up 9 bases and J gave up 2 bases, with 17 bases separating them. Germline V CDR1 and CDR2: LNHDA, SQIVND (reference sequence). The CDR3 sequence: CASRQQNPPGANVLTF. In DNA, the CDR3 is TGTGCCAGCCGACAGCAGAACCCTCCTGGGGCCAACGTCCTGACTTTC.

The sample holds one count of this clone. The rearrangement joins TRBV6-5 to TRBJ2-7; 9 bases match TRBD1. CDR1 is MNHEY and CDR2 is SVGAGI in the germline V gene. Germline trimming cut 7 bases from V and 3 bases from J; bases unmatched to any gene: 1. The CDR3 has 12 residues. The DNA for the CDR3 is TGTGCCAGCAAGGGACAGGGCTACGAGCAGTACTTC. Its protein is CASKGQGYEQYF.

This chain uses TRBV19 with TRBJ2-2; a weak D match, TRBD2 (5 bases). CDR1 and CDR2 (germline): LNHDA, SQIVND (reference sequence). This CDR3 has 16 amino acids. Trimming removed 4 bases from V and 6 bases from J, with 18 bases in between. CDR3 DNA: TGTGCCAGTAGTAGTCCTACCCGGGGTCAGTCCGGGGAGCTGTTTTTT. It is translated as CASSSPTRGQSGELFF.

The rearrangement uses TRBV4-3 and TRBJ2-1; 9 bases line up with TRBD2. V gave up 1 base and J gave up 0 bases; unmatched junction bases: 7. CDR1 is LGHNA and CDR2 is YSLEER in the germline V gene. CDR3 length: 18 residues. The CDR3 loop is CASSQGIWRGGSYNEQFF. The CDR3 DNA reads as TGCGCCAGCAGCCAAGGAATTTGGCGGGGGGGCTCCTACAATGAGCAGTTCTTC.

The genes are TRBV5-1 and TRBJ1-4; D is ambiguous. Germline CDR1 is SGHRS and CDR2 is YFSETQ. The CDR3 sequence is 15 residues long. The V gene lost 4 bases and the J gene lost 0 bases, with 10 bases spanning the gap. In nucleotides, the CDR3 is TGCGCCAGCAGCGGAAACAGTGCAACTAATGAAAAACTGTTTTTT. Protein product: CASSGNSATNEKLFF. The full variable domain, completed using reference TRBV5-1 and TRBJ1-4, is KAGVTQTPRYLIKTRGQQVTLSCSPISGHRSVSWYQQTPGQGLQFLFEYFSETQRNKGNFPGRFSGRQFSNSRSEMNVSTLELGDSALYLCASSGNSATNEKLFFGSGTQLSVL.